The following is a T cell receptor (beta chain) sequence with its context. This sample is drawn from a study of blood T cell repertoires in COVID-19. Per the study methods: The assay estimated nucleated cells by amplifying reference gene primers. The table came from immunoSEQ multiplex PCR; TCRdb's copy has only in-frame clones and leaves some out. That table gives V, J and clone size, and the DNA gave D and trimming. The table shows 100,000 to 150,000 clones, with 80% occurring only once. This receptor was taken from a human donor in a cohort sampled during active COVID-19. Sequencing used peripheral blood.

CDR3: CASTGRSYNSPLHF. CDR3 DNA sequence: TGTGCCAGCACAGGGAGGTCCTATAATTCACCCCTCCACTTT. V usage is TRBV27 and J usage is TRBJ1-6; a possible D gene is TRBD1 (5 bases). V lost 7 bases to trimming and J lost 1 base, with 8 bases between them. Germline CDR1 is MNHEY and CDR2 is SMNVEV (reference sequence). There are 14 residues in the CDR3.